A single sample is the source of the 18 T cell receptor beta chains below, sequenced in a study of cytotoxic CD8 clonotypes in ibrutinib-treated CLL. Data came from immunoSEQ multiplex PCR; TCRdb stores just in-frame clones and leaves some out. The table records 300,000 to 400,000 clones, roughly 71% of them present only once. The material was PBMCs, obtained after 36 months of ibrutinib treatment. The receptors were gathered from a human donor with chronic lymphocytic leukemia.

The chain combines TRBV18 with TRBJ2-2, with D hard to call. The CDR3 runs 14 residues. Germline assignment: CDR1 KGHSH and CDR2 LQKENI. V shed 1 base and J shed 3 bases, with 6 bases lying between them. The CDR3 DNA follows: TGTGCCAGCTCACCACATGGGGACACCGGGGAGCTGTTTTTT. Its protein is CASSPHGDTGELFF.

This clone has at least ten counts. The rearrangement joins TRBV18 to TRBJ1-5, with D uncertain. V was pared by 5 bases and J by 4 bases, with 9 bases between. Germline CDR1 KGHSH, CDR2 LQKENI. The CDR3 extends over 13 amino acids. The chain's CDR3 is CASSSNKNQPQHF. For the CDR3, the DNA is TGTGCCAGCTCATCTAATAAAAATCAGCCCCAGCATTTT.

The chain links TRBV20-1 to TRBJ2-7; D is ambiguous. This CDR3 is 11 amino acids long. Deletions cut 6 bases from V and 4 bases from J, with 10 bases between. The germline V gene has CDR1 DFQATT and CDR2 SNEGSKA (reference sequence). This CDR3 is CSAITGYEQYF. The CDR3 nucleotides read TGCAGTGCCATAACTGGGTACGAGCAGTACTTC.

The J gene is TRBJ1-1, the V gene TRBV15, with D uncertain. Germline V CDR1 and CDR2: LNHNV, YYDKDF (reference sequence). The CDR3 length is 15 residues. The V and J ends lost 5 bases and 0 bases respectively, with 13 bases between them. CDR3 in DNA: TGTGCCACCAGCCTCGTTGAGTTTCTGAACACTGAAGCTTTCTTT. It encodes CATSLVEFLNTEAFF. Variable domain in full (rest from reference TRBV15 and TRBJ1-1): DAMVIQNPRYQVTQFGKPVTLSCSQTLNHNVMYWYQQKSSQAPKLLFHYYDKDFNNEADTPDNFQSRRPNTSFCFLDIRSPGLGDTAMYLCATSLVEFLNTEAFFGQGTRLTVV.

This chain uses TRBV11-2 with TRBJ1-5, with no clear D. The CDR3 extends over 13 amino acids. Germline V gene data show CDR1 as SGHAT and CDR2 as FQNNGV. The V end was cut by 3 bases, the J end by 2 bases, with 5 bases between. CDR3 nucleotide sequence: TGTGCCAGCAGCTTGTTTGGCAATCAGCCCCAGCATTTT. This encodes CASSLFGNQPQHF.

With regard to this clone: At one end the junction does not follow the germline gene, possibly because of a read error. The chain has TRBV6-5 and TRBJ2-7, with TRBD1 matching over 10 bases. The germline V gene encodes CDR1 MNHEY and CDR2 SVGAGI. The CDR3 runs 11 residues. As DNA, the CDR3 is TGTGCCAGCAGTTCGGGGACAGGGGAGGCCTTC. This codes for CASSSGTGEAF.

The chain recombines TRBV7-2 with TRBJ1-2; 7 positions agree with TRBD1. Germline-derived CDR1 and CDR2 are SGHTA and FQGNSA. The ends lost 5 bases at V and 2 bases at J; junction bases unmatched: 5. This CDR3 contains 14 residues. The CDR3 DNA reads as TGTGCCAGCAGCCCCCCGACAGGGAACTATGGCTACACCTTC. It is translated as CASSPPTGNYGYTF.

The chain recombines TRBV9 with TRBJ1-3; no clear D. The CDR3 sequence is 17 residues long. V dropped 4 bases and J dropped 4 bases, with 21 bases sitting between them. The germline V gene has CDR1 SGDLS and CDR2 YYNGEE. The CDR3 loop reads CASSPRGSRSIGNTIYF. The DNA of the CDR3 is TGTGCCAGCAGCCCCCGCGGCAGCCGGTCAATAGGAAACACCATATATTTT.

This clone turned up a few times. This chain joins TRBV14 and TRBJ2-2; 11 nucleotides agree with TRBD1. This CDR3 spans 14 amino acids. The V gene end was trimmed by 7 bases and the J gene end by 4 bases; junction bases not matched to a gene: 2. Germline V gene data show CDR1 as SGHDN and CDR2 as FVKESK. Here the CDR3 DNA reads TGTGCCAGCAAGGACAGGGGGCTCACCGGGGAGCTGTTTTTT. Amino acid sequence: CASKDRGLTGELFF.

The rearrangement joins TRBV7-6 to TRBJ2-1; TRBD1 matches at 9 bases. The CDR3 is 15 amino acids. Per germline, CDR1 SGHVS and CDR2 FNYEAQ. The V segment lost 5 bases and the J segment 1 base; nucleotides outside the gene matches: 3. CDR3 bases: TGTGCCAGCAGCCGGGGACAGGGTTCCTACAATGAGCAGTTCTTC. This encodes CASSRGQGSYNEQFF.

The J gene is TRBJ1-1, the V gene TRBV13; D is possibly TRBD1 (5 bases). The CDR3 has 12 amino acids. Germline V gene data show CDR1 as PRHDT and CDR2 as FYEKMQ (reference sequence). The V end lost 4 bases, the J end lost 10 bases, and 13 bases lay between the germline ends. CDR3 sequence: CASSSTQGAAFF. CDR3 nucleotides: TGTGCCAGCAGCTCAACTCAGGGAGCAGCTTTCTTT.

In this sample, this clone turned up a few times. The sample carries other DNA sequences with the same CDR3. This chain uses TRBV27 with TRBJ1-1; D gene ambiguous. V was pared by 0 bases and J by 0 bases, with 2 bases between. The CDR3 is 13 residues long. Germline-derived CDR1 and CDR2 are MNHEY and SMNVEV (reference sequence). CDR3 residues: CASSLSVNTEAFF. The CDR3 DNA is TGTGCCAGCAGTTTATCAGTGAACACTGAAGCTTTCTTT.

This clone was seen a handful of times. CDR3 sequence reads: CASSKIQRLGVETQYF. The CDR3 DNA reads TGTGCCAGCAGCAAAATTCAGCGTTTGGGAGTGGAGACCCAGTACTTC. The rearrangement links TRBV21-1 to TRBJ2-5; the table's TRBD2 call for D was not verified on the DNA. TRBV21-1 is termed a pseudogene. The CDR3 is 16 residues long.

J is TRBJ1-1 and V is TRBV5-1; D gene unclear. The CDR3 has 16 amino acids. From germline, CDR1 is SGHRS and CDR2 YFSETQ. The V end was cut by 3 bases, the J end by 1 base, with 16 bases between. The CDR3 coding sequence is TGCGCCAGCAGCTCTGGAGGCAGGCCCCGGAACACTGAAGCTTTCTTT. Protein product: CASSSGGRPRNTEAFF.

This clone was detected once. The chain uses TRBV7-9 and TRBJ2-7; 8 positions match TRBD2. The germline gives CDR1 SEHNR, CDR2 FQNEAQ (reference sequence). The CDR3 length is 14 residues. Germline trimming cut 2 bases from V and 3 bases from J; bases unmatched to any gene: 3. The CDR3 protein is CASSLIGRVYEQYF. The CDR3 DNA follows: TGTGCCAGCAGCTTAATCGGGAGGGTCTACGAGCAGTACTTC.

The gene calls are TRBV28 and TRBJ1-4; D remains unclear. Per germline, CDR1 MDHEN and CDR2 SYDVKM. V was trimmed by 1 base and J by 3 bases, leaving 9 bases between them. The CDR3 length is 15 residues. DNA for the CDR3: TGTGCCAGCAGTTTATTTAGAGTGGCTAATGAAAAACTGTTTTTT. Translating gives CASSLFRVANEKLFF. Variable domain in full (rest from reference TRBV28 and TRBJ1-4): DVKVTQSSRYLVKRTGEKVFLECVQDMDHENMFWYRQDPGLGLRLIYFSYDVKMKEKGDIPEGYSVSREKKERFSLILESASTNQTSMYLCASSLFRVANEKLFFGSGTQLSVL.

V is TRBV27 and J is TRBJ2-3; D is uncertain. Germline-derived CDR1 and CDR2 are MNHEY and SMNVEV (reference sequence). The V and J ends lost 0 bases and 2 bases respectively, with 6 bases between them. There are 14 residues in the CDR3. The CDR3, as DNA: TGTGCCAGCAGTTTATCCCCTCTCACAGATACGCAGTATTTT. Encoded protein: CASSLSPLTDTQYF.

This clone was seen a few times. The V call is TRBV2, the J call TRBJ2-3, with 10 bases identical to TRBD2. The CDR3 extends over 15 amino acids. Germline V gene sequence: CDR1 SNHLY, CDR2 FYNNEI. Unmatched junction bases numbered 9, after V lost 6 bases and J lost 6 bases. The CDR3 coding sequence is TGTGCCAGCAGCCGGCGAGCGGGGGGGCCCGATACGCAGTATTTT. This sequence encodes CASSRRAGGPDTQYF.